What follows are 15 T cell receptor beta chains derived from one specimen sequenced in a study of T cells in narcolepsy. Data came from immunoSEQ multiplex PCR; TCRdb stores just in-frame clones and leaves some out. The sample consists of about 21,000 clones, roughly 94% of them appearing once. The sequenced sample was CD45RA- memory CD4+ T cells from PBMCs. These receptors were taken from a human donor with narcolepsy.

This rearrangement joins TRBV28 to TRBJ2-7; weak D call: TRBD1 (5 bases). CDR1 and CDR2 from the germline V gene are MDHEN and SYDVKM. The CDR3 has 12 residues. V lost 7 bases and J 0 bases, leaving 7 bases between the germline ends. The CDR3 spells CASKDTSYEQYF. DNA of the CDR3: TGTGCCAGCAAGGACACCTCCTACGAGCAGTACTTC.

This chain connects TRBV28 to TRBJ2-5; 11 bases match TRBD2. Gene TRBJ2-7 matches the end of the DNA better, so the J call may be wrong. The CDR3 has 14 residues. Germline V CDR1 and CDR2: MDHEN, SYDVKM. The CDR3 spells CASSGTSGSYEQYF. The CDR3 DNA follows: TGTGCCAGCAGCGGGACTAGCGGCTCCTACGAGCAGTACTTC.

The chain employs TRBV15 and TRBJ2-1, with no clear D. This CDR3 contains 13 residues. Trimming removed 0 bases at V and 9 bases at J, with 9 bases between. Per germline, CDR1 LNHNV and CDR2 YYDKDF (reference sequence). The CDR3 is CATSRENVFEQFF. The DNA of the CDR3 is TGTGCCACCAGCAGAGAGAATGTATTTGAGCAGTTCTTC.

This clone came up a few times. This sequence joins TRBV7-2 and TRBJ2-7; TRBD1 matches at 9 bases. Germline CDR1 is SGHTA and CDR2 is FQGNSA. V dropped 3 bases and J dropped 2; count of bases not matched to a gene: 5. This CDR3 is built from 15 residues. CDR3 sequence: CASSFDRDRAYEQYF. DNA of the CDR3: TGTGCCAGCAGCTTTGATCGGGACAGGGCCTACGAGCAGTACTTC. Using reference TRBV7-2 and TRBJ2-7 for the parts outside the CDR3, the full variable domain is GAGVSQSPSNKVTEKGKDVELRCDPISGHTALYWYRQSLGQGLEFLIYFQGNSAPDKSGLPSDRFSAERTGGSVSTLTIQRTQQEDSAVYLCASSFDRDRAYEQYFGPGTRLTVT.

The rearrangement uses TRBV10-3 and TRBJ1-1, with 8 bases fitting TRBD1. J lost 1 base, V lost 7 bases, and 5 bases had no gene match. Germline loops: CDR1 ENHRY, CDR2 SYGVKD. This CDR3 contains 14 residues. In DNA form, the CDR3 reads TGTGCCATCACGGGTGGGACAGGGAACACTGAAGCTTTCTTT. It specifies CAITGGTGNTEAFF.

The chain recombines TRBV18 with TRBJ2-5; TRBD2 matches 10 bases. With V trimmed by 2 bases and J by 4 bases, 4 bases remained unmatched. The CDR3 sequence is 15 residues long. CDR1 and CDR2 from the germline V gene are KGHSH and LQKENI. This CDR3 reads CASSPAASGRETQYF. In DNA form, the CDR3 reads TGTGCCAGCTCACCAGCTGCTAGCGGGAGAGAGACCCAGTACTTC.

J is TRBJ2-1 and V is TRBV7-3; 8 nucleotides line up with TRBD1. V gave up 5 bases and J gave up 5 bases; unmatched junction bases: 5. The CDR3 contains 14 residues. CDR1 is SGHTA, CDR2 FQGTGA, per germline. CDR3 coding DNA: TGTGCCAGCAGCGCCCAGACAGGGGACAATGAGCAGTTCTTC. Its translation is CASSAQTGDNEQFF.

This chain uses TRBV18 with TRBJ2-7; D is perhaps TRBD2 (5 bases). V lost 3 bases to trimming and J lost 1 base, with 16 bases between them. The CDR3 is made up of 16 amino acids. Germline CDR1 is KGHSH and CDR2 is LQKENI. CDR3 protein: CASSPGLTAKSYEQYF. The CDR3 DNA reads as TGTGCCAGCTCACCCGGACTTACAGCAAAGTCCTACGAGCAGTACTTC.

The CDR3 DNA reads TGTGCCAGCAGGGAGGTGGGTGATACGCAGTATTTT. Protein: CASREVGDTQYF. V gene TRBV27 combines with J gene TRBJ2-3; possible D gene TRBD2, 5 bases. Germline V lookup: CDR1 MNHEY, CDR2 SMNVEV (reference sequence). The V and J ends lost 6 bases and 6 bases respectively, with 10 bases between them. The CDR3 runs 12 residues.

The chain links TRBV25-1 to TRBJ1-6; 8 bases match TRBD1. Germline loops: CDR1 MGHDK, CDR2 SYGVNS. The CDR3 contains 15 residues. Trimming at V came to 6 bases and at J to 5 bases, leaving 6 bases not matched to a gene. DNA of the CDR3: TGTGCCAGCAGGACAGTGACAGGGGATAATTCACCCCTCCACTTT. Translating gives CASRTVTGDNSPLHF.

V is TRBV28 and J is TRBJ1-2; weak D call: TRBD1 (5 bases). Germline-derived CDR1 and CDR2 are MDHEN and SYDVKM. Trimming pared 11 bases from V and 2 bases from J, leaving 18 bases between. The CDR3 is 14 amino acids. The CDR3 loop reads CAVQYPGTNYGYTF. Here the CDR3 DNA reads TGTGCCGTCCAATACCCCGGGACGAACTATGGCTACACCTTC.

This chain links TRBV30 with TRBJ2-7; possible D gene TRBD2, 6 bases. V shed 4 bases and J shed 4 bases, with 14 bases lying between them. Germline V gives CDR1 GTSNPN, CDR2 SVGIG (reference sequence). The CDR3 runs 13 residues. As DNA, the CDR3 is TGTGCCTGGAATTGGGGGGACCAATACGAGCAGTACTTC. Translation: CAWNWGDQYEQYF.

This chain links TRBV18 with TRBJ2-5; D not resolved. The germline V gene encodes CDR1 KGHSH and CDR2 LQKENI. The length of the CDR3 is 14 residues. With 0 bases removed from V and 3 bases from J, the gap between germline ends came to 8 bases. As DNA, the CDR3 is TGTGCCAGCTCACCACCGTACCAGGAAGAGACCCAGTACTTC. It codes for CASSPPYQEETQYF. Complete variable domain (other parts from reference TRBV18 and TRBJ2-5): NAGVMQNPRHLVRRRGQEARLRCSPMKGHSHVYWYRQLPEEGLKFMVYLQKENIIDESGMPKERFSAEFPKEGPSILRIQQVVRGDSAAYFCASSPPYQEETQYFGPGTRLLVL.

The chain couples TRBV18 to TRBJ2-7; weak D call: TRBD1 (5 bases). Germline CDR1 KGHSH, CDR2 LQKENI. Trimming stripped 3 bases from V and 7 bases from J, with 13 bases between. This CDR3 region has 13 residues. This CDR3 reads CASSPGRVGEQYF. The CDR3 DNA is TGTGCCAGCTCACCGGGCAGGGTGGGTGAGCAGTACTTC.

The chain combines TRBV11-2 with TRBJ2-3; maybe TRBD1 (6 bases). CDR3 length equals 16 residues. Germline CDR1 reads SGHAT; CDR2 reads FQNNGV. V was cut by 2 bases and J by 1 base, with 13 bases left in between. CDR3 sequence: CASSLRGSRGTDTQYF. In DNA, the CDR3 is TGTGCCAGCAGCTTAAGGGGGAGCAGGGGCACAGATACGCAGTATTTT.